The 21 T cell receptor beta chains presented below share a single source sample, sequenced in a study of blood T cell repertoires in COVID-19. The method was immunoSEQ multiplex PCR; TCRdb's version includes in-frame clones alone and lacks a portion of them. The table shows about 340,000 clones, with about four fifths occurring only once. Sequencing used peripheral blood. Receptor source: a young man with active or convalescent COVID-19.

The chain couples TRBV27 to TRBJ1-5, with no clear D. V was clipped by 1 base and J by 6 bases, with 13 bases between them. CDR3 size: 15 residues. CDR1 and CDR2 from the germline V gene are MNHEY and SMNVEV (reference sequence). The CDR3 spells CASSLLVPPGQPQHF. Here the CDR3 DNA reads TGTGCCAGCAGTTTATTAGTACCCCCGGGTCAGCCCCAGCATTTT.

The V and J genes are TRBV25-1 and TRBJ1-3, with a tentative D call TRBD1 (5 bases). The germline V gene has CDR1 MGHDK and CDR2 SYGVNS. CDR3 size: 15 residues. The V end was cut by 0 bases, the J end by 5 bases, with 11 bases between. Written as DNA, the CDR3 is TGTGCCAGCAGTGAATATATTCGGGGGAGAAACACCATATATTTT. It codes for CASSEYIRGRNTIYF.

This rearrangement joins TRBV28 to TRBJ2-7; 12 bases match TRBD1. The CDR3 is made up of 16 amino acids. Germline CDR1 is MDHEN and CDR2 is SYDVKM. The ends lost 5 bases at V and 2 bases at J; junction bases unmatched: 7. CDR3 sequence: CASSPPGQGATYEQYF. The CDR3 nucleotides are TGTGCCAGCAGTCCCCCGGGACAGGGGGCTACCTACGAGCAGTACTTC. Based on the CDR3 plus reference TRBV28 and TRBJ2-7, the full variable domain is DVKVTQSSRYLVKRTGEKVFLECVQDMDHENMFWYRQDPGLGLRLIYFSYDVKMKEKGDIPEGYSVSREKKERFSLILESASTNQTSMYLCASSPPGQGATYEQYFGPGTRLTVT.

The chain uses TRBV4-3 and TRBJ2-2, with a tentative D call TRBD1 (5 bases). There are 16 residues in the CDR3. Germline loops: CDR1 LGHNA, CDR2 YSLEER. Deletions cut 1 base from V and 4 bases from J, with 13 bases between. This CDR3 is CASSQGTFYRTGELFF. In DNA, the CDR3 is TGCGCCAGCAGCCAAGGGACATTTTACCGCACCGGGGAGCTGTTTTTT.

The rearrangement uses TRBV27 and TRBJ2-3; 14 nucleotides line up with TRBD2. Germline loops: CDR1 MNHEY, CDR2 SMNVEV (reference sequence). This CDR3 comprises 14 residues. Unmatched junction bases numbered 2, after V lost 6 bases and J lost 6 bases. The CDR3 DNA reads as TGTGCCAGCAGCAGGACTAGCGGGAGGGATACGCAGTATTTT. The encoded protein is CASSRTSGRDTQYF.

This sequence joins TRBV3-1 (or the pseudogene TRBV3-2) and TRBJ2-1; D is unclear. Trimming cost V 1 base and J 2 bases, with 3 bases left between them. This CDR3 has 13 amino acids. CDR1 LGHDT and CDR2 YNNKEL come from the germline V gene (reference sequence). CDR3 protein: CASSQAAYNEQFF. The CDR3 bases are TGTGCCAGCAGCCAAGCCGCCTACAATGAGCAGTTCTTC.

The chain employs TRBV7-9 and TRBJ2-7, with 10 bases aligning to TRBD1. This CDR3 comprises 16 residues. The V gene's germline CDR1 is SEHNR and CDR2 FQNEAQ (reference sequence). The ends lost 0 bases at V and 3 bases at J; junction bases unmatched: 5. The CDR3 reads CASSLARGDRGYEQYF. The CDR3 DNA reads TGTGCCAGCAGCTTAGCCCGAGGGGACAGGGGCTACGAGCAGTACTTC.

This rearrangement joins TRBV18 to TRBJ1-1, with no clear D. Per the germline V gene, CDR1 is KGHSH and CDR2 is LQKENI. This CDR3 is built from 13 residues. Trimming stripped 1 base from V and 3 bases from J, with 6 bases between. CDR3 sequence (DNA): TGTGCCAGCTCACCACACCGGGACACTGAAGCTTTCTTT. This translates into CASSPHRDTEAFF.

In DNA, the CDR3 is TGCGCCAGCAGCCCGGACAGGTCTCTCGGGGAGCTGTTTTTT. Residues: CASSPDRSLGELFF. The chain is built from TRBV4-3 and TRBJ2-2, with 7 positions matching TRBD1. CDR3 length: 14 amino acids. From germline, CDR1 is LGHNA and CDR2 YSLEER. J lost 7 bases, V lost 4 bases, and 6 bases had no gene match.

The chain employs TRBV2 and TRBJ2-3, with TRBD2 matching 9 bases. Germline values: CDR1 SNHLY, CDR2 FYNNEI. The CDR3 covers 13 residues. Trimming removed 7 bases from V and 3 bases from J; junction bases left unmatched: 2. In DNA, the CDR3 is TGTGCCAGCATTCTAGCGGGGACAGATACGCAGTATTTT. Amino acid sequence: CASILAGTDTQYF.

The rearrangement links TRBV7-9 to TRBJ1-2; no definite D call. The V end lost 5 bases, the J end lost 0 bases, and 13 bases lay between the germline ends. CDR1 is SEHNR, CDR2 FQNEAQ, per germline (reference sequence). This CDR3 has 15 amino acids. The CDR3 DNA sequence: TGTGCCAGCAGCCCACGGGGTTCGACTAACTATGGCTACACCTTC. It encodes CASSPRGSTNYGYTF.

V and J are TRBV18 and TRBJ2-1; TRBD2 matches at 11 bases. The J segment lost 3 bases and the V segment lost 3 bases, leaving 4 bases of the junction unmatched. The CDR3 consists of 16 residues. Looked up from germline, CDR1 is KGHSH and CDR2 is LQKENI. The CDR3: CASSPTSGIDYNEQFF. The CDR3 bases are TGTGCCAGCTCACCGACTAGCGGGATAGACTACAATGAGCAGTTCTTC.

The chain combines TRBV4-3 with TRBJ1-6, with D possibly being TRBD1 (6 bases). V was trimmed by 8 bases and J by 8 bases, leaving 16 bases between them. Germline CDR1 LGHNA, CDR2 YSLEER. There are 14 residues in the CDR3. The CDR3, as DNA: TGCGCCAGCGGACCGGGCAGGGGAGATTCACCCCTCCACTTT. It is translated as CASGPGRGDSPLHF.

CDR3: CASSTRTSGSLGEQYF. Written as DNA, the CDR3 is TGTGCCAGCAGTACAAGGACTAGCGGGAGTTTAGGGGAGCAGTACTTC. The chain carries TRBV27 and TRBJ2-7, with 13 bases identical to TRBD2. Germline assignment: CDR1 MNHEY and CDR2 SMNVEV (reference sequence). This CDR3 spans 16 amino acids. Trimming cost V 5 bases and J 7 bases; bases outside gene matches: 11.

The chain couples TRBV7-2 to TRBJ2-3, with TRBD1 identical over 8 bases. CDR3 length equals 16 residues. Trimming removed 2 bases from V and 6 bases from J; junction bases left unmatched: 10. Germline CDR1 SGHTA, CDR2 FQGNSA. In DNA form, the CDR3 reads TGTGCCAGCAGCTTACTCGGGACAGGCACGGGCGATACGCAGTATTTT. It yields the protein CASSLLGTGTGDTQYF.

The chain uses TRBV4-1 and TRBJ2-1; 11 nucleotides line up with TRBD2. V trimming: 2 bases; J trimming: 4 bases; junction bases outside the gene matches: 22. Germline loops: CDR1 MGHRA, CDR2 YSYEKL. The CDR3 spans 22 residues. The CDR3 sequence is CASSQRGWGTSGPMGPYNEQFF. Here the CDR3 DNA reads TGCGCCAGCAGCCAACGAGGGTGGGGGACTAGCGGACCTATGGGGCCTTACAATGAGCAGTTCTTC.

This chain connects TRBV29-1 to TRBJ1-1, with a tentative D call TRBD1 (5 bases). CDR1 is SQVTM and CDR2 is ANQGSEA in the germline V gene. Deletions cut 7 bases from V and 3 bases from J, with 12 bases between. CDR3 length equals 12 residues. For the CDR3, the DNA is TGCAGCGGGGGACTCGGAGACACTGAAGCTTTCTTT. Protein: CSGGLGDTEAFF.

This chain links TRBV27 with TRBJ1-4; 8 bases are a match to TRBD1. Germline loops: CDR1 MNHEY, CDR2 SMNVEV (reference sequence). The CDR3 spans 16 residues. The trim removed 7 bases at V and 3 bases at J, leaving 10 bases unmatched. In DNA, the CDR3 is TGTGCCAGCACCAGACGACAGGGGCGGCCTAATGAAAAACTGTTTTTT. Translating it yields CASTRRQGRPNEKLFF.

The rearrangement joins TRBV7-8 to TRBJ2-2; D is perhaps TRBD1 (7 bases). Per germline, CDR1 SGHVS and CDR2 FQNEAQ. The ends were cut back, 6 bases at V and 2 bases at J, with 10 bases in the middle. This CDR3 is built from 14 residues. This CDR3 is CASREGANTGELFF. The CDR3 DNA reads TGTGCCAGCAGGGAGGGGGCAAACACCGGGGAGCTGTTTTTT. The full variable domain, in which reference TRBV7-8 and TRBJ2-2 provide the parts outside the CDR3, is GAGVSQSPRYKVAKRGQDVALRCDPISGHVSLFWYQQALGQGPEFLTYFQNEAQLDKSGLPSDRFFAERPEGSVSTLKIQRTQQEDSAVYLCASREGANTGELFFGEGSRLTVL.

The chain has TRBV11-1 and TRBJ2-5, with D tentatively TRBD2 (6 bases). The V end was cut by 5 bases, the J end by 5 bases, with 12 bases between. CDR1 SGHAT and CDR2 FQDESV come from the germline V gene (reference sequence). The CDR3 length is 13 residues. The CDR3 reads CASSMTSSETQYF. The CDR3 nucleotides read TGTGCCAGCAGCATGACTAGTTCTGAGACCCAGTACTTC.

The rearrangement links TRBV19 to TRBJ2-1; 8 bases are shared with TRBD2. This CDR3 comprises 14 residues. V trimming: 7 bases; J trimming: 12 bases; junction bases outside the gene matches: 14. Looked up from germline, CDR1 is LNHDA and CDR2 is SQIVND (reference sequence). The CDR3 reads CASTNSGSTMRQFF. In nucleotides, the CDR3 is TGTGCCAGTACCAACAGCGGGAGTACAATGAGGCAGTTCTTC.